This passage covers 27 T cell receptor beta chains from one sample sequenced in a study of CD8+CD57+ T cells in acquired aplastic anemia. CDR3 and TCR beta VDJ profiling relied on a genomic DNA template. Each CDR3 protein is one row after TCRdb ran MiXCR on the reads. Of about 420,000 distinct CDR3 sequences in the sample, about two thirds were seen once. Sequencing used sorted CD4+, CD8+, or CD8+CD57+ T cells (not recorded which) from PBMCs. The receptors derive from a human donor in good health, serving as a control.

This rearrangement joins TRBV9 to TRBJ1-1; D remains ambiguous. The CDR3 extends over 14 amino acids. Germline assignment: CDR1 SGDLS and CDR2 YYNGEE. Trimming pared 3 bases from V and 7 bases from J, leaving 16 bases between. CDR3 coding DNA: TGTGCCAGCAGCGCAGACCCGGTGAGTCTTGAAGCTTTCTTT. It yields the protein CASSADPVSLEAFF. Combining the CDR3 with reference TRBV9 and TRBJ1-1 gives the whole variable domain DSGVTQTPKHLITATGQRVTLRCSPRSGDLSVYWYQQSLDQGLQFLIQYYNGEERAKGNILERFSAQQFPDLHSELNLSSLELGDSALYFCASSADPVSLEAFFGQGTRLTVV.

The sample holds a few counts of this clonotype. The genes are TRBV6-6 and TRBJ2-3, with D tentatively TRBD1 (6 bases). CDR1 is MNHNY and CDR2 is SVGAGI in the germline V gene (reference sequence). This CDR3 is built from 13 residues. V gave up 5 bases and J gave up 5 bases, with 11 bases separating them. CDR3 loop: CASSGGSLDTQYF. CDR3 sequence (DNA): TGTGCCAGCAGTGGGGGCTCATTAGATACGCAGTATTTT.

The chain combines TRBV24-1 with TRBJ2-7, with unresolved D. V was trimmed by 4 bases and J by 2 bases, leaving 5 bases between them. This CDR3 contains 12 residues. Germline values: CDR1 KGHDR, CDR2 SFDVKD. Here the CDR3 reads CATSDETYEQYF. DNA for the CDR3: TGTGCCACCAGTGACGAGACCTACGAGCAGTACTTC.

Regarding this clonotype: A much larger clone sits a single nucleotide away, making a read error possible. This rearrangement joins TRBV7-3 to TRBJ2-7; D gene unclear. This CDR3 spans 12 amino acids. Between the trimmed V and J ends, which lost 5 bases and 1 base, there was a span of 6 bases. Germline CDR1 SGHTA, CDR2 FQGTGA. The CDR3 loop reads CASSQESYEQYF. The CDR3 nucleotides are TGTGCCAGCAGCCAAGAGTCCTACGAGCAGTACTTC.

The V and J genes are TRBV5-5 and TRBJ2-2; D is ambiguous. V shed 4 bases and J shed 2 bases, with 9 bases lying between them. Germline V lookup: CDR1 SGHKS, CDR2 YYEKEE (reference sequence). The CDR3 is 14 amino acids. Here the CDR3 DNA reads TGTGCCAGCAGCACCCTAAACAACACCGGGGAGCTGTTTTTT. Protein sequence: CASSTLNNTGELFF. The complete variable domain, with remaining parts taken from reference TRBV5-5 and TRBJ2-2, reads DAGVTQSPTHLIKTRGQQVTLRCSPISGHKSVSWYQQVLGQGPQFIFQYYEKEERGRGNFPDRFSARQFPNYSSELNVNALLLGDSALYLCASSTLNNTGELFFGEGSRLTVL.

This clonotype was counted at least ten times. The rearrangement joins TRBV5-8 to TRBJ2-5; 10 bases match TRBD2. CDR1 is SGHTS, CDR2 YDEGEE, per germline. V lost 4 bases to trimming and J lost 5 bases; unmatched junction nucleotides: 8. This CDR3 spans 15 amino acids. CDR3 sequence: CASSPDSGGTETQYF. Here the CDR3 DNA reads TGTGCCAGCAGCCCCGATAGCGGGGGGACCGAGACCCAGTACTTC.

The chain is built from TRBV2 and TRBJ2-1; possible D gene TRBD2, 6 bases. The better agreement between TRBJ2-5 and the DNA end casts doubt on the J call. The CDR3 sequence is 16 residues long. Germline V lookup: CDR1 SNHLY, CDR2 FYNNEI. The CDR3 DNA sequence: TGTGCCAGCAGGGTTGGGGGTGTGGGGGGTTACAATGACCAGTACTTC. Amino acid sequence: CASRVGGVGGYNDQYF.

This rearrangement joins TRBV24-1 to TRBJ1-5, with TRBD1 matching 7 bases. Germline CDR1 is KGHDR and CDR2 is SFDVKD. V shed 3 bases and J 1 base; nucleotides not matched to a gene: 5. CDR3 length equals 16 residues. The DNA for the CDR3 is TGTGCCACCAGTGATCGACAGGGTGGGAGCAATCAGCCCCAGCATTTT. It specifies CATSDRQGGSNQPQHF.

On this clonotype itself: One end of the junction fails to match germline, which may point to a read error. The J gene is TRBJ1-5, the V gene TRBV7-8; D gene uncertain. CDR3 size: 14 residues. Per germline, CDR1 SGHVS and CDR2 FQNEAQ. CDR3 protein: CASSSDGTCPLQQF. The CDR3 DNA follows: TGTGCCAGCAGCTCGGACGGCACTTGTCCGCTCCAGCAATTT.

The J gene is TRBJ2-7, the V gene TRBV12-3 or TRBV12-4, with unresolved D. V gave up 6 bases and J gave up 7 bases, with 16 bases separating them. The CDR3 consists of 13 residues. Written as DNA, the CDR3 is TGTGCCAGCAGCTTCTTCCCTCAGGATGAGCAGTACTTC. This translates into CASSFFPQDEQYF.

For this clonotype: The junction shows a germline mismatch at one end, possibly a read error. Written as DNA, the CDR3 is TGTGCCGGCAGTGAGTGGGGGGACAGGGATAATTCACCCCTCCACTTT. It yields the protein CAGSEWGDRDNSPLHF. V and J are TRBV6-6 and TRBJ1-6; 9 positions match TRBD1. Germline CDR1 reads MNHNY; CDR2 reads SVGAGI (reference sequence). This CDR3 contains 16 residues.

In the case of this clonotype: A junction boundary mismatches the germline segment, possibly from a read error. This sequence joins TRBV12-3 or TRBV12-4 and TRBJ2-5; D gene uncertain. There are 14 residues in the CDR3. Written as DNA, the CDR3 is TGTGCCAGCAGCCCGACGGAGTACCAAGGGACCCAGTACTTC. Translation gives CASSPTEYQGTQYF.

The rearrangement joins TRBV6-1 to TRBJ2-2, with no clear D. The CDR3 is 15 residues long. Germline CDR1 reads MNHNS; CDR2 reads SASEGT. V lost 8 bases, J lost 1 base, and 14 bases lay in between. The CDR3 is CASRLFAGNTGELFF. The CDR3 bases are TGTGCCAGCCGCCTTTTCGCAGGGAACACCGGGGAGCTGTTTTTT.

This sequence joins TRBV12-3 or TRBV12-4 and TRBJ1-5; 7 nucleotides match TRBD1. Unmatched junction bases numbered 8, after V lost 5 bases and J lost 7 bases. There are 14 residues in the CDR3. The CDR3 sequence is CASSTDRDEQPQHF. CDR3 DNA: TGTGCCAGCAGTACCGACAGGGACGAGCAGCCCCAGCATTTT.

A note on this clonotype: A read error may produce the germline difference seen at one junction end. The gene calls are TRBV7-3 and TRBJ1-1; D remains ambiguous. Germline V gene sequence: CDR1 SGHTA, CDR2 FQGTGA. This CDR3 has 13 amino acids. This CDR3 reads CASSVRGSTEDYF. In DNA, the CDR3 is TGTGCCAGCAGCGTAAGAGGCAGCACTGAAGATTATTTT.

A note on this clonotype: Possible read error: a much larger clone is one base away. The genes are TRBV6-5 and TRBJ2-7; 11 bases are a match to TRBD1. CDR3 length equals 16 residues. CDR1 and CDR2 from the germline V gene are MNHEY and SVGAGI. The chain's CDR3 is CAISYPGQGGYYEQYF. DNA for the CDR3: TGTGCCATCAGTTACCCGGGACAGGGGGGCTACTACGAGCAGTACTTC.

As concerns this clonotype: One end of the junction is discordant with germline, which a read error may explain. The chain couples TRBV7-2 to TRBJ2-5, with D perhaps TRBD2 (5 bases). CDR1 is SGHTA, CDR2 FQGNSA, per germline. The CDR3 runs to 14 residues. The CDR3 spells CASSWAFGETQYFF. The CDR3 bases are TGTGCCAGCAGCTGGGCGTTCGGGGAGACGCAGTACTTCTTC.

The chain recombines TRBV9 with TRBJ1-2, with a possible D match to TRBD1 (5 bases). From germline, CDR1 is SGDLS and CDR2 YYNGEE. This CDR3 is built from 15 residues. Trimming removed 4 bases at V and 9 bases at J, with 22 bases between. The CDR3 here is CASSLELRGNPSYTF. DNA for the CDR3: TGTGCCAGCAGCTTGGAACTGCGGGGGAACCCAAGCTACACCTTC.

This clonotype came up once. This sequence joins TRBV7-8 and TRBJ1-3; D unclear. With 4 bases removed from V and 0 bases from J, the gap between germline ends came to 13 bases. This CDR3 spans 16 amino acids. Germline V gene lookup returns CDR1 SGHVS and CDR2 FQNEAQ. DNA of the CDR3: TGTGCCAGCAGCTACACCTCGGGGTTCTCTGGAAACACCATATATTTT. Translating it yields CASSYTSGFSGNTIYF.

CDR3 amino acids: CASSRNLAGVASYTF. The CDR3 DNA follows: TGTGCCAGCAGCCGTAATCTAGCGGGGGTTGCCTCCTACACCTTC. V usage is TRBV7-8 and J usage is TRBJ1-2; D possibly corresponds to TRBD1 (5 bases). The CDR3 extends over 15 amino acids. Germline CDR1 SGHVS, CDR2 FQNEAQ. Trimming took off 5 bases at V and 10 bases at J, with 23 bases between the two ends.

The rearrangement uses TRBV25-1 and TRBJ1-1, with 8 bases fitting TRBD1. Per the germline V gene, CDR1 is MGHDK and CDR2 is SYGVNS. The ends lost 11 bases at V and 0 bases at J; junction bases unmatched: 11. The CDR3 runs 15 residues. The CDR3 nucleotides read TGTGCCTGGACCCGGGACAGGTTTATGAACACTGAAGCTTTCTTT. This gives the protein CAWTRDRFMNTEAFF.

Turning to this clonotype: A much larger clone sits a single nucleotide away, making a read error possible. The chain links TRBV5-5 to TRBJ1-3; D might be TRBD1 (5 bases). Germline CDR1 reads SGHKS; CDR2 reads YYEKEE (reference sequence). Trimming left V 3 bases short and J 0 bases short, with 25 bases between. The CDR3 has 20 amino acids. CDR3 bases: TGTGCCAGCAGCTGGAAAGGGACGGGAGGCTCTCAATCCTCTGGAAACACCATATATTTT. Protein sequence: CASSWKGTGGSQSSGNTIYF.

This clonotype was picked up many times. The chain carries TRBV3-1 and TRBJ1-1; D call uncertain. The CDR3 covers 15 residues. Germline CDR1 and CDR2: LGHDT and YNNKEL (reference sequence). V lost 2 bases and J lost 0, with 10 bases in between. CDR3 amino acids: CASSQRLTMNTEAFF. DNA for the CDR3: TGTGCCAGCAGCCAACGATTAACCATGAACACTGAAGCTTTCTTT.

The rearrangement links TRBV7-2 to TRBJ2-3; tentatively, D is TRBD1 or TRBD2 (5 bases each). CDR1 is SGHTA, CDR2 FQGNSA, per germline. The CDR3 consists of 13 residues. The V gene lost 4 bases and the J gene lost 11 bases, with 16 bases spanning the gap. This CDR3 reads CASSWGRYNEQYF. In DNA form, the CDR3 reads TGTGCCAGCAGCTGGGGACGGTACAATGAGCAGTATTTT.

CDR3 nucleotide sequence: TGTGCCAGCAGCCTACCGGGGGGCTTTGGCACCGAGGTCCTGACTTTC. It codes for CASSLPGGFGTEVLTF. The V gene is TRBV7-2, the J gene TRBJ2-6, with D possibly being TRBD2 (7 bases). Trimming cost V 5 bases and J 13 bases, with 24 bases left between them. CDR3 size: 16 residues. Germline V lookup: CDR1 SGHTA, CDR2 FQGNSA.

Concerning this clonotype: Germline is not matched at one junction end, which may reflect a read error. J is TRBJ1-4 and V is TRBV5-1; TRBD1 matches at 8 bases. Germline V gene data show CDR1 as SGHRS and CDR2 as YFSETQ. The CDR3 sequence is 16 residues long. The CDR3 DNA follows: TGTGCCAGCAGCTTGTCACAGGGGGGTGCATATGAAAAACTGTTTTTT. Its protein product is CASSLSQGGAYEKLFF.

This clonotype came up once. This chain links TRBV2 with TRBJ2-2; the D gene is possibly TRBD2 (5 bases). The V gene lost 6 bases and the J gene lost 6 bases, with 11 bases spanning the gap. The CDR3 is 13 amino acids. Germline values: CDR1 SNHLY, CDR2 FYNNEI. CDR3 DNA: TGTGCCAGCAGCTTTCCGGGGTCCGGGGAGCTGTTTTTT. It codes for CASSFPGSGELFF.